The clone carrying this T cell receptor (beta chain) was counted between two and nine times. Its antigen remains unidentified. As for time point: patch test 1, 2 weeks after DPC sensitization. As for treatment: therapeutic diphenylcyclopropenone sensitization with weekly scalp DPC. MiXCR was run by TCRdb on the RACE reads, yielding one entry per CDR3 protein. The sample holds a few hundred thousand distinct CDR3 sequences; approximately 5% are singletons and the top ten take about 2.2%. V dropped 7 bases and J dropped 0 bases, with 14 bases sitting between them. This CDR3 contains 15 residues. These data are taken from a study of human T cells and chemical hapten exposure. Looking at the study overall: The use of 2% DPC on 2 cm by 2 cm of upper inner arm skin constituted sensitization.

Overall study findings and caveats: Expanded TCRs were compared with controls, and the expanded TCRs formed significantly more large CDR3 similarity clusters.

The sample consisted of whole blood, taken in connection with sensitization to the hapten diphenylcyclopropenone (DPC). The source of this sequence is a woman aged 45-60 years with alopecia areata. Some clones in this sample may be carry-over from other donors' samples. This sequence joins TRBV12-3 or TRBV12-4 and TRBJ2-3, with a tentative D call TRBD2 (7 bases). The CDR3 reads CASTGGTLSTDTQYF. The DNA for the CDR3 is TGTGCCAGCACCGGGGGGACACTTAGCACAGATACGCAGTATTTT.